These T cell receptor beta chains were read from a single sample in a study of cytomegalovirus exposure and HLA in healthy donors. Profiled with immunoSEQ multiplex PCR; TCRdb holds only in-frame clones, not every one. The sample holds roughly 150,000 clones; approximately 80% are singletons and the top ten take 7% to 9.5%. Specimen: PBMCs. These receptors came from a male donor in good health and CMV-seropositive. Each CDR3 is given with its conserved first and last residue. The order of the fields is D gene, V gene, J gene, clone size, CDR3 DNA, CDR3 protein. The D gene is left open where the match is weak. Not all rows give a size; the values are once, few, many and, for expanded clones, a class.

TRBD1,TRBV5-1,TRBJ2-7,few,TGCGCCAGCAGCGGCGACAGGGGGCCTCGAGGGGGGAGAGAGCAGTACTTC,CASSGDRGPRGGREQYF
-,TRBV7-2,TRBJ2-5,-,TGTGCCAGCAGCTTAGGACCCGCGGTCCTGTATGGGAGCCAGTACTTC,CASSLGPAVLYGSQYF
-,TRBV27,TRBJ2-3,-,TGTGCCAGCAGTTTATACGCCCGGAGCACAGATACGCAGTATTTT,CASSLYARSTDTQYF
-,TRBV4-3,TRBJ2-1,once,TGCGCCAGCAGCCAAGAGTCCCGGGGGTATTTTCATGAGCAGTTCTTC,CASSQESRGYFHEQFF
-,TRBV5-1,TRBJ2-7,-,TGCGCCAGCAGCTTGTCCCCGACAGGACCCTACGAGCAGTACTTC,CASSLSPTGPYEQYF
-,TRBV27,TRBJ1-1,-,TGTGCCAGCAGGGAGGAGGGTTTGAACACTGAAGCTTTCTTT,CASREEGLNTEAFF
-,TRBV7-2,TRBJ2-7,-,TGTGCCAGCAGCTTAGATTACAACTCCTACGAGCAGTACTTC,CASSLDYNSYEQYF
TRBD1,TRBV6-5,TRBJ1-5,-,TGTGCCAGCAGTCGTACAGGGGGCTTTGATCAGCCCCAGCATTTT,CASSRTGGFDQPQHF
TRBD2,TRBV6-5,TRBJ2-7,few,TGTGCCAGCAGCCGACTAGCGGGAGACTACGAGCAGTACTTC,CASSRLAGDYEQYF
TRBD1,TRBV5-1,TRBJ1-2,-,TGCGCCAGCAGCTTGGAAGGGACAGACTATGGCTACACCTTC,CASSLEGTDYGYTF
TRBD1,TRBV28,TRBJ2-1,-,TGTGCCAGCAGCCGAAGGGGGCGCGGTCGCGATGAGCAGTTCTTC,CASSRRGRGRDEQFF
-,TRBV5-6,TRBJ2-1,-,TGTGCCAGCAGTCCGGGACTCAGCTCCTACAATGAGCAGTTCTTC,CASSPGLSSYNEQFF
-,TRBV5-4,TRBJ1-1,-,TGTGCCAGCAGCTCACAGGGCAGGAACACTGAAGCTTTCTTT,CASSSQGRNTEAFF
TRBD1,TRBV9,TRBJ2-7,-,TGTGCCAGCAGCGTAGGGGGGGGACAGGGATACCACGAGCAGTACTTC,CASSVGGGQGYHEQYF